This TCR beta chain comes out of a study of PD-1 blockade in classical Hodgkin lymphoma. Germline assignment: CDR1 MNHEY and CDR2 SVGAGI. The length of the CDR3 is 15 residues. V was shortened by 2 bases and J by 6 bases, with 16 bases between the two germline ends. For this clone: The antigen is not known.

Time point specified: cycle 4 day 1 (C4D1), after five to seven weeks of nivolumab. No patient escaped relapse after autologous stem cell transplantation, and brentuximab vedotin exposure varied. Magnetic depletion of unwanted cells isolated CD4+ T cells from thawed PBMCs. The study's findings and limits: What drove the repertoire differences, possibly disease activity or prior therapy, has not been defined. Those patients who began receiving nivolumab less than 1 year after ASCT had lower diversity, and they were excluded. Complete responders had baseline diversity similar to newly diagnosed patients.

Data came from immunoSEQ multiplex PCR; TCRdb stores just in-frame clones and leaves some out. Counted here are around 12,000 clones, almost 90% occurring once; the ten biggest clones make up approximately 0.88%. This clonotype was obtained from a human donor with classical Hodgkin lymphoma. This sequence joins TRBV6-5 and TRBJ1-1; maybe TRBD1 (6 bases). The starting material was CD4+ T cells from blood, obtained before the fourth cycle of nivolumab. For the CDR3, the DNA is TGTGCCAGCAGTTACCAGGCAGGGGTCGTCGCTGAAGCTTTCTTT. This sequence encodes CASSYQAGVVAEAFF.